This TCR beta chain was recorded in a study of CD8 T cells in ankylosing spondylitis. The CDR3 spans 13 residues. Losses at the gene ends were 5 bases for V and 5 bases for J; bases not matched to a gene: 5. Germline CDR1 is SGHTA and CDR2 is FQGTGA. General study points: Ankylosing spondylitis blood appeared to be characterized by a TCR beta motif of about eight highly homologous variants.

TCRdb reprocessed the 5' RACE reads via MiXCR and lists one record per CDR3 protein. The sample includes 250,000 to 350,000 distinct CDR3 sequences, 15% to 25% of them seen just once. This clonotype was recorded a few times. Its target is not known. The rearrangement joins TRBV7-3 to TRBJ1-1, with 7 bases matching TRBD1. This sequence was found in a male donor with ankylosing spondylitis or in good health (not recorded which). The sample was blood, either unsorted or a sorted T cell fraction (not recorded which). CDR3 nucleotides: TGTGCCAGCAGCACAGGGGTTCGGACTGAAGCTTTCTTT. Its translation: CASSTGVRTEAFF.